The clone carrying this TCR beta chain was recorded at least ten times. Its antigen is currently unknown. One entry per CDR3 protein results from TCRdb running MiXCR on the reads. The sample lists 150,000 to 200,000 distinct CDR3 sequences, about a tenth occurring once. This sample stems from a study of T cell repertoires in cytomegalovirus infection. In the study overall: It can be stated that public TCR beta signatures indicated CMV infection as well as a matching HLA type. The study, taken as a whole, reports: Carriers of CMV and the relevant HLA type were discriminated by public TCR beta frequency.

V was pared by 8 bases and J by 2 bases, with 7 bases between. Germline V CDR1 and CDR2: SGHTA, FQGNSA. The CDR3 loop spans 12 amino acids. This receptor was identified in a human donor in good health (CMV status not recorded). Some clones in this sample may be carry-over from other donors' samples. The rearrangement uses TRBV7-2 and TRBJ1-3; D unclear. The material sequenced was PBMCs. CDR3 coding DNA: TGTGCCAGCGAGGGCCCTGGAAACACCATATATTTT. It specifies CASEGPGNTIYF.